Reported below is one T cell receptor (beta chain). The sample comes from a study of blood T cell repertoires in COVID-19. Study in general: There were acute and convalescent COVID-19 samples, and they came from the United States, Italy and Spain.

Seattle participants joined during active infection and were tracked over time. Trimming took 0 bases from V and 2 from J; bases not matched to a gene: 4. The CDR3 is 16 residues long. Germline V gives CDR1 SGHNT, CDR2 YYREEE (reference sequence). How the authors handled the data: Amplification from reference gene primers served as the basis for estimated nucleated cell counts. Produced via immunoSEQ multiplex PCR; TCRdb's table is partial and in-frame only. The V and J calls and clone size come from that table; D and trimming were worked out from the DNA. The profile shows about 410,000 clones, 75% to 90% of them singletons.

The rearrangement uses TRBV5-4 and TRBJ2-5, with 10 positions matching TRBD1. The sequencing input was peripheral blood. This receptor was identified in a middle-aged woman with COVID-19, enrolled during active disease. The CDR3: CASSLGGQGFQETQYF. The CDR3 DNA reads TGTGCCAGCAGCTTGGGGGGACAGGGGTTTCAAGAGACCCAGTACTTC.